The 27 T cell receptor beta chains presented below share a single source sample, sequenced in a study of tumor-infiltrating lymphocytes in primary liver carcinoma. Blood RNA was derived from unsorted whole blood, and germline DNA was extracted too. TCR beta cDNA was reverse-transcribed from about 500 ng of total RNA. The reaction used a constant-region primer and ProtoScript II reverse transcriptase. Libraries of TCR beta came from three nested multiplex PCR rounds with slightly modified ARM-PCR. A C-beta reverse primer was combined with TRBV1-TRBV30 forward primers in the first two PCR rounds, and each round had approximately 9 cycles. TCRdb passed the multiplex PCR reads through MiXCR, listing each CDR3 protein once. The sample shows hundreds of thousands of distinct CDR3 sequences, 65% of them seen only once. The sample comprised peripheral blood. Every receptor here comes from a man aged 40-49 years with primary liver carcinoma and hepatitis B virus infection.

On this clonotype: A read error may explain this, as a much larger clone is one base away. The V and J genes are TRBV29-1 and TRBJ1-1; unclear D gene. Germline V gene lookup returns CDR1 SQVTM and CDR2 ANQGSEA. V dropped 4 bases and J dropped 7 bases, with 7 bases sitting between them. The CDR3 is 10 amino acids. CDR3 coding DNA: TGCAGCGTTGTGGATGTTGAAGCTTTCTTT. Translation gives CSVVDVEAFF. The complete variable domain, with remaining parts taken from reference TRBV29-1 and TRBJ1-1, reads SAVISQKPSRDICQRGTSLTIQCQVDSQVTMMFWYRQQPGQSLTLIATANQGSEATYESGFVIDKFPISRPNLTFSTLTVSNMSPEDSSIYLCSVVDVEAFFGQGTRLTVV.

The J gene is TRBJ2-7, the V gene TRBV29-1; 12 nucleotides match TRBD1. Losses at the gene ends were 4 bases for V and 7 bases for J; bases not matched to a gene: 8. Per the germline V gene, CDR1 is SQVTM and CDR2 is ANQGSEA. The CDR3 totals 14 residues. Here the CDR3 reads CSVVGTGGPWEQYF. The CDR3 DNA is TGCAGCGTTGTGGGGACAGGGGGCCCGTGGGAGCAGTACTTC.

Worth noting for this clonotype: With a much larger clone just one base away, this may be a read error. The genes are TRBV4-1 and TRBJ2-7; D not certain. Germline V gives CDR1 MGHRA, CDR2 YSYEKL. Trimming pared 3 bases from V and 5 bases from J, leaving 17 bases between. This CDR3 region has 15 residues. CDR3 loop: CASSHNIADSHEQYF. CDR3 in DNA: TGCGCCAGCAGCCATAACATAGCAGACTCTCACGAGCAGTACTTC.

In the case of this clonotype: A junction end diverges from the germline sequence, so it may reflect a read error. The J gene is TRBJ2-7, the V gene TRBV11-2; D is possibly TRBD2 (5 bases). The CDR3 consists of 14 residues. Germline values: CDR1 SGHAT, CDR2 FQNNGV. Here the CDR3 reads CASSLPDEAQRTYF. For the CDR3, the DNA is TGTGCCAGCAGCCTGCCAGATGAAGCTCAGCGGACTTATTTC.

The genes are TRBV4-2 and TRBJ1-3; maybe TRBD1 (5 bases). Germline assignment: CDR1 LGHNA and CDR2 YNFKEQ. This CDR3 has 17 residues. With 8 bases removed from V and 9 bases from J, the gap between germline ends came to 29 bases. The CDR3 region is CASGPGWDSLRVVTIYF. The CDR3 DNA reads TGTGCCAGCGGCCCAGGGTGGGACTCCCTCCGCGTCGTCACCATATATTTT.

The chain combines TRBV6-6 with TRBJ2-7; the match to TRBD2 covers 7 bases. With 0 bases clipped from V and 3 bases from J, the junction kept 5 bases outside the gene matches. Germline V gene lookup returns CDR1 MNHNY and CDR2 SVGAGI (reference sequence). The CDR3 loop spans 15 amino acids. The CDR3 sequence is CASSYSGGKCYEQYF. CDR3 coding DNA: TGTGCCAGCAGTTACTCCGGGGGGAAATGCTACGAGCAGTACTTC.

At least ten counts were recorded for this clonotype. The chain uses TRBV29-1 and TRBJ2-2; 9 bases align to TRBD2. Germline V CDR1 and CDR2: SQVTM, ANQGSEA. The ends lost 8 bases at V and 6 bases at J; junction bases unmatched: 10. The CDR3 runs 14 residues. The CDR3 reads CSFISGRSPGELFF. The CDR3 DNA reads TGCAGCTTTATTAGCGGGAGATCTCCCGGGGAGCTGTTTTTT.

Ten or more counts support this clonotype. This chain links TRBV6-5 with TRBJ2-1, with D unresolved. V was trimmed by 2 bases and J by 0 bases, leaving 8 bases between them. CDR3 size: 15 residues. Germline-derived CDR1 and CDR2 are MNHEY and SVGAGI. The CDR3 DNA is TGTGCCAGCAGTTACGGCTCGGGCTCCTACAATGAGCAGTTCTTC. Translated, it gives CASSYGSGSYNEQFF.

A single count supports this clonotype. A much larger clone lies a single base off, so this may be a read error. The CDR3 DNA is TGTGCCAGCAGTGGGGCTAGCGGGAGTGTTGCAGATACGCAGTATTTT. As protein: CASSGASGSVADTQYF. The chain carries TRBV6-1 and TRBJ2-3, with 10 bases fitting TRBD2. The CDR3 extends over 16 amino acids. V lost 4 bases to trimming and J lost 4 bases; unmatched junction nucleotides: 8. Per the germline V gene, CDR1 is MNHNS and CDR2 is SASEGT.

A remark on this clonotype: Germline is not matched at one junction end, which may reflect a read error. This chain uses TRBV11-3 with TRBJ2-1, with a possible D match to TRBD2 (6 bases). Germline lookup yields CDR1 SGHNT and CDR2 YENEEA. The CDR3 is made up of 16 amino acids. The CDR3: CASNLEGKEGDNEQFF. The CDR3 nucleotides read TGTGCCAGCAACTTAGAAGGCAAGGAGGGCGACAATGAGCAGTTCTTC. Drawing the rest from reference TRBV11-3 and TRBJ2-1, the complete variable domain is EAGVVQSPRYKIIEKKQPVAFWCNPISGHNTLYWYLQNLGQGPELLIRYENEEAVDDSQLPKDRFSAERLKGVDSTLKIQPAELGDSAVYLCASNLEGKEGDNEQFFGPGTRLTVL.

Note on this clonotype: A read error may produce the germline difference seen at one junction end. The chain has TRBV5-1 and TRBJ2-1; D unresolved. The CDR3 totals 14 residues. Germline CDR1 is SGHRS and CDR2 is YFSETQ. CDR3 residues: CASSLATVYNEQLF. The DNA of the CDR3 is TGCGCCAGCAGCTTGGCCACGGTCTACAATGAGCAGCTCTTC.

This clonotype was recorded only once. A much larger clone sits a single nucleotide away, making a read error possible. As the CDR3 is not closed by the conserved phenylalanine or tryptophan, this likely results from a read error. CDR3 loop: CASSLTRDSSLVEQYS. The CDR3 DNA follows: TGTGCCAGCAGCTTGACAAGGGATTCCTCGCTAGTCGAGCAGTACTCC. This chain joins TRBV12-3 or TRBV12-4 and TRBJ2-7, with D uncertain. The CDR3 length is 16 residues. V lost 6 bases and J lost 6, with 24 bases in between.

This clonotype was detected a few times. The genes are TRBV6-6 and TRBJ2-1, with 7 bases fitting TRBD2. The CDR3 extends over 16 amino acids. Trimming cost V 5 bases and J 9 bases; bases outside gene matches: 16. Germline CDR1 MNHNY, CDR2 SVGAGI (reference sequence). CDR3 amino acids: CASSQGRTTGGSEQFF. In DNA form, the CDR3 reads TGTGCCAGCAGTCAAGGGCGAACGACGGGGGGTAGTGAGCAGTTCTTC.

Notes on this clonotype: A much larger clone sits a single nucleotide away, making a read error possible. V is TRBV10-3 and J is TRBJ2-5; no firm D call. The CDR3 is 14 amino acids. CDR1 and CDR2 from the germline V gene are ENHRY and SYGVKD. CDR3 region: CATSESSGPETQYF. The CDR3 DNA reads as TGTGCCACCAGTGAGTCGTCGGGTCCGGAGACCCAGTACTTC.

The chain employs TRBV28 and TRBJ1-1; the D is unclear. CDR3 length equals 12 residues. Per the germline V gene, CDR1 is MDHEN and CDR2 is SYDVKM. V was clipped by 5 bases and J by 4 bases, with 8 bases between them. CDR3 DNA: TGTGCCAGCAGTCGGAGTGTCACTGAAGCTTTCTTT. Protein product: CASSRSVTEAFF. Full variable domain (outside the CDR3, taken from reference TRBV28 and TRBJ1-1): DVKVTQSSRYLVKRTGEKVFLECVQDMDHENMFWYRQDPGLGLRLIYFSYDVKMKEKGDIPEGYSVSREKKERFSLILESASTNQTSMYLCASSRSVTEAFFGQGTRLTVV.

On this clonotype itself: A much larger clone differs by one base, so this may be a read error. DNA for the CDR3: TGTGCCAGCAGTTACTCGAGCGGGGTACCTGGAAACACCATATATTTT. This gives the protein CASSYSSGVPGNTIYF. The chain links TRBV6-5 to TRBJ1-3; D uncertain. The CDR3 covers 16 residues. The germline V gene has CDR1 MNHEY and CDR2 SVGAGI. Trimming took off 0 bases at V and 2 bases at J, with 11 bases between the two ends.

This clonotype was counted a few times. The chain couples TRBV6-9 to TRBJ2-6; D unresolved. The V gene lost 7 bases and the J gene lost 3 bases, with 22 bases spanning the gap. Germline CDR1 is MNHGY and CDR2 is SVAAGI. This CDR3 has 18 residues. The CDR3 here is CASTPLPGCLRGANVLTF. The CDR3 nucleotides are TGTGCCAGCACTCCCCTCCCCGGCTGCTTGCGTGGGGCCAACGTCCTGACTTTC.

Comments on this clonotype: Possible read error: a much larger clone is one base away. The rearrangement uses TRBV29-1 and TRBJ2-7; D is ambiguous. This CDR3 spans 13 amino acids. From germline, CDR1 is SQVTM and CDR2 ANQGSEA. This CDR3 is CGVEEENRYEQYF. DNA for the CDR3: TGCGGCGTTGAAGAGGAGAATCGCTACGAGCAGTACTTC.

The chain carries TRBV5-5 and TRBJ2-2, with 7 bases lining up with TRBD1. Germline V gene lookup returns CDR1 SGHKS and CDR2 YYEKEE (reference sequence). The CDR3 contains 16 residues. V shed 2 bases, J shed 2 bases, and the junction held 6 bases outside the gene matches. DNA for the CDR3: TGTGCCAGCAGCTTTCGTCGACAGGGAAACACCGGGGAGCTGTTTTTT. Amino acid sequence: CASSFRRQGNTGELFF.

This clonotype has just one count. It may be a read error: a sequence one base away is much more abundant. The CDR3: CASSTGTGELFF. The DNA for the CDR3 is TGTGCCAGCAGTACGGGCACCGGGGAGCTGTTTTTT. The V gene is TRBV6-5, the J gene TRBJ2-2; D gene uncertain. The length of the CDR3 is 12 residues. Per germline, CDR1 MNHEY and CDR2 SVGAGI. Deletions cut 5 bases from V and 4 bases from J, with 5 bases between.

For this clonotype: This clone may be a read error of a much larger clone one base away. The chain combines TRBV10-3 with TRBJ1-2; no clear D gene. Germline V gene data show CDR1 as ENHRY and CDR2 as SYGVKD. The CDR3 is made up of 13 amino acids. CDR3 loop: CAIGESRSYGYTF. DNA for the CDR3: TGTGCCATCGGTGAGTCGAGAAGCTATGGCTACACCTTC.

The V call is TRBV14, the J call TRBJ2-7; D remains unclear. The CDR3 runs to 15 residues. The germline V gene has CDR1 SGHDN and CDR2 FVKESK. Deletions cut 0 bases from V and 3 bases from J, with 12 bases between. CDR3 sequence reads: CASSQEQLPIYEQYF. The CDR3 nucleotides are TGTGCCAGCAGCCAAGAACAACTACCTATCTACGAGCAGTACTTC.

Turning to this clonotype: Germline is not matched at one junction end, which may reflect a read error. The gene calls are TRBV11-1 and TRBJ2-6, with D maybe TRBD2 (5 bases). The germline gives CDR1 SGHAT, CDR2 FQDESV (reference sequence). CDR3 length: 15 residues. CDR3 sequence: CASSLRETGANVLTF. The DNA for the CDR3 is TGTGCCAGCAGCTTGAGGGAGACTGGTGCCAACGTCCTGACTTTC.

This clonotype showed up many times. The chain links TRBV6-2 or TRBV6-3 to TRBJ2-1; 12 bases are a match to TRBD2. This CDR3 is built from 15 residues. Germline-derived CDR1 and CDR2 are MNHEY and SVGEGT. V shed 10 bases, J shed 8 bases, and the junction held 12 bases outside the gene matches. The CDR3 loop is CATLLPGLAGYEQFF. DNA for the CDR3: TGTGCCACCCTCCTCCCCGGACTAGCGGGATATGAGCAGTTCTTC.

In regard to this clonotype: At one boundary the junction diverges from the germline segment, which might be a read error. This chain joins TRBV4-3 and TRBJ2-7; D gene ambiguous. Germline assignment: CDR1 LGHNA and CDR2 YSLEER. The CDR3 contains 13 residues. Here the CDR3 reads CASSQDLPHEHYF. The CDR3 nucleotides are TGCGCCAGCAGCCAAGATCTGCCCCACGAGCACTACTTC.

Concerning this clonotype: This may stem from a read error, because a much larger clone lies one nucleotide away. This chain joins TRBV28 and TRBJ2-4; the D gene could be TRBD1 or TRBD2 (5 bases each). Germline CDR1 is MDHEN and CDR2 is SYDVKM. CDR3 size: 13 residues. As DNA, the CDR3 is TGTGCCAGCAGGGGACGGTGGGATGGCATTCAGTGCTTC. This codes for CASRGRWDGIQCF.

Points on this clonotype: An end of the junction does not agree with germline; a read error may underlie this. The V call is TRBV11-2, the J call TRBJ2-7; 9 bases map to TRBD2. The CDR3 is made up of 15 amino acids. CDR1 SGHAT and CDR2 FQNNGV come from the germline V gene. Here the CDR3 reads CASSLTLAGASEQCF. DNA for the CDR3: TGTGCCAGCAGCCTAACCTTAGCGGGGGCTAGCGAGCAGTGCTTC.